The 16 T cell receptor beta chains given below trace back to one sample, sequenced in a study of cytomegalovirus exposure and HLA in healthy donors listed by TCRdb under 2017. Receptor libraries were prepared by the immunoSEQ multiplex PCR assay. The multiplex PCR relied on a mix of 60 forward primers for TCR Vbeta segments and 13 reverse primers for TCR Jbeta segments. Here the immuneACCESS table is served through TCRdb, limited to in-frame sequences with V and J called. Missing clones are a known gap in these copies; in checked studies unresolved V genes cover under half, and the rest lacks a known reason. The sample yields approximately 150,000 clones; just under 85% were counted once. Less than 2% of the sample goes to the ten largest clones. The specimen sequenced was PBMCs. These receptors all come from a woman between 35 and 50 years old in good health and CMV-seronegative.

The V and J genes are TRBV18 and TRBJ2-5, with a weak D call TRBD2 (6 bases). The J call may be in error: the DNA end matches TRBJ2-7 better. Looked up from germline, CDR1 is KGHSH and CDR2 is LQKENI. There are 14 residues in the CDR3. DNA for the CDR3: TGTGCCAGCTCACCTTCGCGGGAAGGTTACGAGCAGTACTTC. As protein: CASSPSREGYEQYF.

The genes are TRBV7-9 and TRBJ1-4, with 9 bases identical to TRBD1. With 5 bases clipped from V and 8 bases from J, the junction kept 9 bases outside the gene matches. The CDR3 contains 15 residues. Germline V gene lookup returns CDR1 SEHNR and CDR2 FQNEAQ (reference sequence). The CDR3 DNA reads TGTGCCAGCAGCGTAGTAGGGACAGGGAGCGAAAAACTGTTTTTT. Translated, it gives CASSVVGTGSEKLFF.

The chain employs TRBV7-9 and TRBJ2-1; 10 nucleotides line up with TRBD2. CDR1 and CDR2 from the germline V gene are SEHNR and FQNEAQ (reference sequence). This CDR3 comprises 15 residues. J gave up 6 bases and V 4 bases, and 6 bases lay outside the gene matches. As DNA, the CDR3 is TGTGCCAGCAGCTCTGGACTAGCGGAGAGCAATGAGCAGTTCTTC. Its protein is CASSSGLAESNEQFF.

V is TRBV4-2 and J is TRBJ2-7, with 9 bases lining up with TRBD2. In germline, CDR1 is LGHNA, CDR2 YNFKEQ. The CDR3 contains 16 residues. V was clipped by 2 bases and J by 6 bases; unmatched bases: 11. The CDR3 nucleotides are TGTGCCAGCAGCCAAACCCGGGGGCGGGAGGGCGGCGAGCAGTACTTC. Its translation: CASSQTRGREGGEQYF.

The chain is built from TRBV4-1 and TRBJ1-5; 11 positions agree with TRBD1. This CDR3 is 18 amino acids long. CDR1 MGHRA and CDR2 YSYEKL come from the germline V gene. The V gene end was trimmed by 0 bases and the J gene end by 2 bases; junction bases not matched to a gene: 6. The CDR3 loop reads CASSQDPGQGAGNQPQHF. CDR3 in DNA: TGCGCCAGCAGCCAAGACCCCGGACAGGGGGCGGGCAATCAGCCCCAGCATTTT.

J is TRBJ2-2 and V is TRBV2; no definite D call. The V and J ends lost 7 bases and 1 base respectively, with 13 bases between them. Germline V gene data show CDR1 as SNHLY and CDR2 as FYNNEI. The CDR3 runs 15 residues. CDR3: CASNPVVQNTGELFF. The CDR3 DNA sequence: TGTGCCAGCAATCCGGTAGTCCAGAACACCGGGGAGCTGTTTTTT. Variable domain in full (rest from reference TRBV2 and TRBJ2-2): EPEVTQTPSHQVTQMGQEVILRCVPISNHLYFYWYRQILGQKVEFLVSFYNNEISEKSEIFDDQFSVERPDGSNFTLKIRSTKLEDSAMYFCASNPVVQNTGELFFGEGSRLTVL.

The CDR3 nucleotides read TGTGCCAGCAGTGAGGGTAATCGCGGGAGCGGCACAGATACGCAGTATTTT. It specifies CASSEGNRGSGTDTQYF. V gene TRBV25-1 combines with J gene TRBJ2-3; TRBD2 matches 7 bases. V trimming: 3 bases; J trimming: 1 base; junction bases outside the gene matches: 10. The germline gives CDR1 MGHDK, CDR2 SYGVNS. The CDR3 has 17 amino acids.

The V gene is TRBV28, the J gene TRBJ2-7, with TRBD2 matching 15 bases. This CDR3 contains 17 residues. The germline V gene encodes CDR1 MDHEN and CDR2 SYDVKM. V shed 6 bases and J 1 base; nucleotides not matched to a gene: 7. CDR3 sequence (DNA): TGTGCCAGCAGATCCGGGACTAGCGGGGGGATATCCTACGAGCAGTACTTC. This translates into CASRSGTSGGISYEQYF.

The chain joins TRBV6-6 to TRBJ1-1; D is perhaps TRBD1 (6 bases). V shed 2 bases and J shed 4 bases, with 11 bases lying between them. This CDR3 region has 14 residues. The germline CDR1 and CDR2 sequences are MNHNY and SVGAGI (reference sequence). The CDR3 DNA reads as TGTGCCAGCAGTTACGATGCCAGGGGCACTGAAGCTTTCTTT. Protein: CASSYDARGTEAFF.

The rearrangement uses TRBV5-4 and TRBJ2-3; D unresolved. Germline assignment: CDR1 SGHNT and CDR2 YYREEE (reference sequence). The V gene lost 0 bases and the J gene lost 6 bases, with 11 bases spanning the gap. This CDR3 spans 14 amino acids. The CDR3 DNA is TGTGCCAGCAGCTTGGGCACGAAAGAGGATACGCAGTATTTT. Translation: CASSLGTKEDTQYF.

The chain uses TRBV6-6 and TRBJ2-7, with 7 bases fitting TRBD1. Germline CDR1 reads MNHNY; CDR2 reads SVGAGI (reference sequence). V dropped 6 bases and J dropped 5; count of bases not matched to a gene: 4. CDR3 length: 12 amino acids. Here the CDR3 reads CASSRQGHEQYF. Written as DNA, the CDR3 is TGTGCCAGCAGCCGACAGGGCCACGAGCAGTACTTC.

This clone was recorded a few times. The chain uses TRBV7-2 and TRBJ2-5, with TRBD2 identical over 11 bases. Germline CDR1 and CDR2: SGHTA and FQGNSA. The length of the CDR3 is 15 residues. V lost 5 bases to trimming and J lost 4 bases; unmatched junction nucleotides: 6. CDR3 sequence reads: CASSLTSGTRETQYF. The CDR3 DNA reads as TGTGCCAGCAGCCTGACTAGCGGGACCCGAGAGACCCAGTACTTC.

This clone was observed a few times. The chain employs TRBV29-1 and TRBJ2-7; 9 positions agree with TRBD2. Germline CDR1 SQVTM, CDR2 ANQGSEA. V shed 4 bases and J 5 bases; nucleotides not matched to a gene: 9. The CDR3 covers 14 residues. The CDR3 spells CSVVPGGRGDEQYF. The CDR3 DNA sequence: TGCAGCGTTGTCCCGGGCGGGAGGGGGGACGAGCAGTACTTC.

This clone was counted a single time. The gene calls are TRBV5-1 and TRBJ2-7, with D tentatively TRBD1 (5 bases). The CDR3 runs 13 residues. V was trimmed by 0 bases and J by 4 bases, leaving 8 bases between them. In germline, CDR1 is SGHRS, CDR2 YFSETQ. The CDR3 loop is CASSLETGYEQYF. In nucleotides, the CDR3 is TGCGCCAGCAGCTTGGAAACAGGTTACGAGCAGTACTTC.

The genes are TRBV29-1 and TRBJ1-6; D might be TRBD1 (6 bases). CDR1 and CDR2 from the germline V gene are SQVTM and ANQGSEA. The CDR3 has 15 amino acids. In nucleotides, the CDR3 is TGCAGTTTACAGGGACCCTCTTTTTATAATTCACCCCTCCACTTT. Translated, it gives CSLQGPSFYNSPLHF.

Only one count was recorded for this clone. This sequence joins TRBV18 and TRBJ1-4; the D gene is possibly TRBD1 (5 bases). V lost 1 base and J 6 bases, leaving 15 bases between the germline ends. The germline CDR1 and CDR2 sequences are KGHSH and LQKENI. This CDR3 is built from 16 residues. The CDR3 here is CASSPQTSGGDEKLFF. CDR3 nucleotides: TGTGCCAGCTCACCACAAACTTCCGGGGGGGATGAAAAACTGTTTTTT.